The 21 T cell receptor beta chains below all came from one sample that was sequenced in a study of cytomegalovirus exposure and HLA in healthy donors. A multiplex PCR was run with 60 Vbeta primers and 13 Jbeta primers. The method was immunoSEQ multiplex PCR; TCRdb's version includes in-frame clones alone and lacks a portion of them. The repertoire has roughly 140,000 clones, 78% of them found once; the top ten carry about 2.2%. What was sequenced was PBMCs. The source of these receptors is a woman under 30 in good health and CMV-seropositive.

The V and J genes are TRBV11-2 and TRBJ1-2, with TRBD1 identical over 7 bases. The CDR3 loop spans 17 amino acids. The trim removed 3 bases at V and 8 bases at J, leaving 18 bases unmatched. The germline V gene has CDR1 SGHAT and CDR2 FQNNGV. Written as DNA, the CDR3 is TGTGCCAGCAGCTTGAGTCTCACGGTCCGACAGGGAGAAGGCTACACCTTC. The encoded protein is CASSLSLTVRQGEGYTF.

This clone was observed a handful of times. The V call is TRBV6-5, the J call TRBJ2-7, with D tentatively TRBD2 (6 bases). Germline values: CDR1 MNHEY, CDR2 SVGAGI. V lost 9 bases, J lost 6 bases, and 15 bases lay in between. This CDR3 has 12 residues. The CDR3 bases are TGTGCCAGTGGTACAGGACTACTCGAGCAGTACTTC. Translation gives CASGTGLLEQYF.

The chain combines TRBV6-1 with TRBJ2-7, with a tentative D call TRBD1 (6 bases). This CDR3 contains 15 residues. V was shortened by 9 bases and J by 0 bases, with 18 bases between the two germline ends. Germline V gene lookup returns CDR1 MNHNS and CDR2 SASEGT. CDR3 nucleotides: TGTGCCAGTAACCTAGGGCAGGGGAGCTCCTACGAGCAGTACTTC. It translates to CASNLGQGSSYEQYF.

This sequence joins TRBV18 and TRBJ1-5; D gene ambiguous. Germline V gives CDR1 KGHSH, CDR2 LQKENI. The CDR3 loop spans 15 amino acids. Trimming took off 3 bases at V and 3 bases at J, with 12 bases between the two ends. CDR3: CASSPLATNNQPQHF. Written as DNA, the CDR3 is TGTGCCAGCTCACCTCTGGCAACAAACAATCAGCCCCAGCATTTT.

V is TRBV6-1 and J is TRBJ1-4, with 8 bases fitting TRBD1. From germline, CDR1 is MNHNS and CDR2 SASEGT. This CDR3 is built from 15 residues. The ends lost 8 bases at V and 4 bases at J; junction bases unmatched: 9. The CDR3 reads CASFFDRGYNEKLFF. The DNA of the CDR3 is TGTGCCAGCTTCTTTGACAGGGGCTATAATGAAAAACTGTTTTTT.

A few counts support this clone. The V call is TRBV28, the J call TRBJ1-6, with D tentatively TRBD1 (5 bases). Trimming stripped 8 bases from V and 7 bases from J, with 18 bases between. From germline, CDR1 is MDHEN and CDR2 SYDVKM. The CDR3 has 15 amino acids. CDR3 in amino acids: CASGSGGNFNSPLHF. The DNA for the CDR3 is TGTGCCAGCGGCTCCGGGGGGAACTTCAATTCACCCCTCCACTTT.

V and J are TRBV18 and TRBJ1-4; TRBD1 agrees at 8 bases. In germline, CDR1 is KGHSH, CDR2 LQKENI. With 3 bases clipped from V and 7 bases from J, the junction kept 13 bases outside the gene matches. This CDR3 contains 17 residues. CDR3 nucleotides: TGTGCCAGCTCACCTTTGGGTCCAGGGACAGGTATTGAAAAACTGTTTTTT. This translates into CASSPLGPGTGIEKLFF.

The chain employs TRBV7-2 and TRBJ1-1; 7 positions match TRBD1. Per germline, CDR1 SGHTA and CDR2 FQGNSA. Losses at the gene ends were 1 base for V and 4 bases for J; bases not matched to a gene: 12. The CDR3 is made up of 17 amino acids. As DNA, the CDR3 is TGTGCCAGCAGCTTAGGCCGCTTAGTTGACAGGGCCACTGAAGCTTTCTTT. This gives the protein CASSLGRLVDRATEAFF.

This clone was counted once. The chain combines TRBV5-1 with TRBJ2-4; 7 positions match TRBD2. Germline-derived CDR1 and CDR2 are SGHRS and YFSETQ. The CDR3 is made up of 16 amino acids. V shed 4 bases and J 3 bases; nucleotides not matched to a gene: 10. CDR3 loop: CASSEGLGGNKNIQYF. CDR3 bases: TGCGCCAGCAGCGAGGGCCTGGGGGGGAACAAAAACATTCAGTACTTC. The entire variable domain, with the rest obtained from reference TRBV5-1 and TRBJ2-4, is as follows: KAGVTQTPRYLIKTRGQQVTLSCSPISGHRSVSWYQQTPGQGLQFLFEYFSETQRNKGNFPGRFSGRQFSNSRSEMNVSTLELGDSALYLCASSEGLGGNKNIQYFGAGTRLSVL.

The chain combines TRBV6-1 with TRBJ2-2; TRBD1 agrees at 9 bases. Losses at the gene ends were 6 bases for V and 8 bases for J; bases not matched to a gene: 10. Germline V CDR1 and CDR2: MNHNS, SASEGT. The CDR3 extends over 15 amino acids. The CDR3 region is CASRGTGRLMGELFF. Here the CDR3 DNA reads TGTGCCAGCAGGGGGACAGGGCGACTAATGGGGGAGCTGTTTTTT.

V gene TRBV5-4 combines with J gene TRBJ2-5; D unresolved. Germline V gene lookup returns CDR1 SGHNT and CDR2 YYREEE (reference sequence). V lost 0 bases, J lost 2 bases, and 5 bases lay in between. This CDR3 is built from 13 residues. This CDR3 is CASSLVQQETQYF. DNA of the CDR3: TGTGCCAGCAGCTTGGTGCAGCAAGAGACCCAGTACTTC.

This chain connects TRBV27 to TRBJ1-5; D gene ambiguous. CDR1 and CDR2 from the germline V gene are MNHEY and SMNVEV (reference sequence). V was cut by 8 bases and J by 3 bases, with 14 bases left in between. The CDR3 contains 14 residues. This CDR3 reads CASSGRVDNQPQHF. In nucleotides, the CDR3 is TGTGCCAGCTCGGGTCGTGTTGACAATCAGCCCCAGCATTTT.

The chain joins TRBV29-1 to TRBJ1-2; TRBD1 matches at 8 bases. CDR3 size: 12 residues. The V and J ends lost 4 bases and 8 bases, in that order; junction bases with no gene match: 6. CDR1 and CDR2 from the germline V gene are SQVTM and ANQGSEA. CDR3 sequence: CSVVGQGGGYTF. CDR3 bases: TGCAGCGTTGTCGGACAGGGTGGAGGCTACACCTTC.

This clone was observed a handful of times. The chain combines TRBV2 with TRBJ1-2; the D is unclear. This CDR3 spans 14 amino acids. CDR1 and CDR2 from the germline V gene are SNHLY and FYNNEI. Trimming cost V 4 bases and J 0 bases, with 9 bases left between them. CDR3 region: CASSGGRANYGYTF. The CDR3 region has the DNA TGTGCCAGCAGTGGCGGTCGGGCTAACTATGGCTACACCTTC.

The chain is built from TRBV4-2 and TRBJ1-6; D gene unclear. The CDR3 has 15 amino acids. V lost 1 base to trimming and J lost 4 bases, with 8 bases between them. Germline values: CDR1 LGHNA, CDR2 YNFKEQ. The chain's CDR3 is CASSQGALYNSPLHF. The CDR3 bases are TGTGCCAGCAGCCAAGGAGCGCTTTATAATTCACCCCTCCACTTT.

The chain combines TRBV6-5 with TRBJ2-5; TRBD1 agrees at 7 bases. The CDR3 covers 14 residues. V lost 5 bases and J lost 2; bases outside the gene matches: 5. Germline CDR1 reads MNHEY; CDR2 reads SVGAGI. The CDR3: CASSRQGNQETQYF. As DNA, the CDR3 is TGTGCCAGCAGTCGACAGGGAAATCAAGAGACCCAGTACTTC.

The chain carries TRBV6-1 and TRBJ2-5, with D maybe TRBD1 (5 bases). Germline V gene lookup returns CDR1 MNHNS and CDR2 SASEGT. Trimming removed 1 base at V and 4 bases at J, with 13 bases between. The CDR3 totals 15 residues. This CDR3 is CASSEVLAGPETQYF. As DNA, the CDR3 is TGTGCCAGCAGTGAAGTGTTGGCAGGGCCAGAGACCCAGTACTTC.

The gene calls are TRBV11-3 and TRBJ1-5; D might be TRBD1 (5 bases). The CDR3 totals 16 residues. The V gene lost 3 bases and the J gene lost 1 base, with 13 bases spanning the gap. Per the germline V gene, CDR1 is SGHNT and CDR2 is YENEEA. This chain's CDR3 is CASSFYSGYSNQPQHF. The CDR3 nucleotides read TGTGCCAGCAGCTTTTATTCAGGGTACAGCAATCAGCCCCAGCATTTT.

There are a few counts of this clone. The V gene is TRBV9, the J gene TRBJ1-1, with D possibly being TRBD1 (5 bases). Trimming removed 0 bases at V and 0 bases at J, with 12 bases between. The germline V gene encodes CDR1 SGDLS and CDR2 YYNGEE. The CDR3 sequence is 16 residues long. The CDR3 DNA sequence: TGTGCCAGCAGCGTAGCCCCGACAGAGATGAACACTGAAGCTTTCTTT. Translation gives CASSVAPTEMNTEAFF.

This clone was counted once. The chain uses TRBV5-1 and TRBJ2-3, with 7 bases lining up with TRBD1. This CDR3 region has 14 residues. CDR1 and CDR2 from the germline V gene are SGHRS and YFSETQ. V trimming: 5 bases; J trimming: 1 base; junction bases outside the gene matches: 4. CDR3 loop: CASRGQTGTDTQYF. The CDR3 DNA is TGCGCCAGCAGGGGACAGACAGGCACAGATACGCAGTATTTT.

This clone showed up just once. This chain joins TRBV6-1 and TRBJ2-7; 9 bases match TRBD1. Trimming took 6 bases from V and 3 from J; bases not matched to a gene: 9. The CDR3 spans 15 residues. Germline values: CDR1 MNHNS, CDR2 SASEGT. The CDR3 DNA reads TGTGCCAGCAGAGAACCGGGACAGGGATTCTACGAGCAGTACTTC. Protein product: CASREPGQGFYEQYF.